The 17 T cell receptor beta chains given below trace back to one sample, sequenced in a study of siplizumab effects on memory and regulatory T cells. The table came from immunoSEQ multiplex PCR; TCRdb's copy has only in-frame clones and leaves some out. The table lists about 6,500 clones, about 60% of them singletons. Material for sequencing was effector memory CD8+ T cells sorted from blood. Subset given: unstimulated CD8+ effector memory T cells. The receptors derive from a human donor in good health.

In this sample, this clone turned up a few times. The chain employs TRBV9 and TRBJ1-2; weak D call: TRBD1 (5 bases). V lost 4 bases to trimming and J lost 4 bases, with 11 bases between them. Germline V gene lookup returns CDR1 SGDLS and CDR2 YYNGEE. There are 13 residues in the CDR3. CDR3 sequence (DNA): TGTGCCAGCAGCCTAGACAGCGCCTATGGCTACACCTTC. It encodes CASSLDSAYGYTF.

The chain has TRBV19 and TRBJ1-2; TRBD1 matches 8 bases. The V and J ends lost 9 bases and 5 bases, in that order; junction bases with no gene match: 11. The CDR3 runs 14 residues. Germline CDR1 is LNHDA and CDR2 is SQIVND (reference sequence). This chain's CDR3 is CASQDRVANYGYTF. The CDR3 region has the DNA TGTGCCAGCCAGGACAGGGTAGCCAATTATGGCTACACCTTC.

This rearrangement joins TRBV4-3 to TRBJ2-7, with D perhaps matching TRBD2 (5 bases). Germline V gene sequence: CDR1 LGHNA, CDR2 YSLEER. V gave up 0 bases and J gave up 0 bases, with 12 bases separating them. The CDR3 is made up of 16 amino acids. The CDR3 loop reads CASSQDPRGSSYEQYF. The CDR3 DNA is TGCGCCAGCAGCCAAGACCCCCGGGGTAGCTCCTACGAGCAGTACTTC.

This clone was recorded once. The chain employs TRBV27 and TRBJ2-7; possible D gene TRBD1, 6 bases. The CDR3 totals 12 residues. Trimming removed 6 bases from V and 7 bases from J, with 13 bases in between. The germline CDR1 and CDR2 sequences are MNHEY and SMNVEV (reference sequence). The CDR3 region is CASRDSSGEQYF. CDR3 nucleotides: TGTGCCAGCAGGGACAGTTCGGGGGAGCAGTACTTC.

The V gene is TRBV6-4, the J gene TRBJ2-1; the D gene could be TRBD1 or TRBD2 (5 bases each). The CDR3 runs 14 residues. V lost 3 bases, J lost 8 bases, and 14 bases lay in between. CDR1 MRHNA and CDR2 SNTAGT come from the germline V gene. This CDR3 reads CASSESGAGDEQFF. The CDR3 bases are TGTGCCAGCAGTGAAAGTGGGGCGGGCGATGAGCAGTTCTTC.

The chain uses TRBV7-9 and TRBJ2-7; 7 nucleotides match TRBD1. The CDR3 extends over 16 amino acids. The germline gives CDR1 SEHNR, CDR2 FQNEAQ (reference sequence). The V and J ends lost 6 bases and 0 bases, in that order; junction bases with no gene match: 11. CDR3 DNA sequence: TGTGCCAGCAGGGGAACAGGGGCCCTCTCCTCCTACGAGCAGTACTTC. This sequence encodes CASRGTGALSSYEQYF.

This clone was picked up a small number of times. J is TRBJ2-1 and V is TRBV5-5; no definite D call. Per the germline V gene, CDR1 is SGHKS and CDR2 is YYEKEE (reference sequence). V shed 7 bases and J shed 2 bases, with 10 bases lying between them. This CDR3 contains 13 residues. Here the CDR3 reads CASRQAAYNEQFF. The CDR3 coding sequence is TGTGCCAGCCGGCAGGCGGCCTACAATGAGCAGTTCTTC. The variable domain in full, completed from reference TRBV5-5 and TRBJ2-1, reads DAGVTQSPTHLIKTRGQQVTLRCSPISGHKSVSWYQQVLGQGPQFIFQYYEKEERGRGNFPDRFSARQFPNYSSELNVNALLLGDSALYLCASRQAAYNEQFFGPGTRLTVL.

The V gene is TRBV19, the J gene TRBJ2-3; perhaps TRBD1 as D (7 bases). This CDR3 is 15 amino acids long. The V and J ends lost 7 bases and 4 bases respectively, with 18 bases between them. Germline V gives CDR1 LNHDA, CDR2 SQIVND (reference sequence). Here the CDR3 DNA reads TGTGCCAGTACAAAGGGCCAGGGGGACTCAGATACGCAGTATTTT. This gives the protein CASTKGQGDSDTQYF.

This sequence joins TRBV7-8 and TRBJ2-5; perhaps D is TRBD1 or TRBD2 (5 bases each). CDR3 length equals 16 residues. The germline V gene has CDR1 SGHVS and CDR2 FQNEAQ. V lost 5 bases and J lost 5, with 21 bases in between. The CDR3 DNA follows: TGTGCCAGCAGCGAGTTGGGGACCTCATTCGGGGAGACCCAGTACTTC. Translation: CASSELGTSFGETQYF.

The CDR3 DNA follows: TGTGCCAGCAGCTCTAGCGGGGGCGAATACAATGAGCAGTTCTTC. It specifies CASSSSGGEYNEQFF. J is TRBJ2-1 and V is TRBV6-6; 10 nucleotides agree with TRBD2. This CDR3 contains 15 residues. Germline V gene sequence: CDR1 MNHNY, CDR2 SVGAGI (reference sequence). With 6 bases clipped from V and 4 bases from J, the junction kept 6 bases outside the gene matches.

V usage is TRBV6-4 and J usage is TRBJ2-2, with a possible D match to TRBD1 (5 bases). The germline V gene encodes CDR1 MRHNA and CDR2 SNTAGT. CDR3 size: 14 residues. Trimming left V 3 bases short and J 4 bases short, with 9 bases between. CDR3 loop: CASSEGPSTGELFF. CDR3 DNA: TGTGCCAGCAGTGAGGGGCCGAGCACCGGGGAGCTGTTTTTT.

The gene calls are TRBV5-5 and TRBJ1-1; D not resolved. CDR1 SGHKS and CDR2 YYEKEE come from the germline V gene (reference sequence). There are 12 residues in the CDR3. V lost 3 bases and J 4 bases, leaving 7 bases between the germline ends. CDR3 sequence reads: CASSSSITEAFF. The CDR3 region has the DNA TGTGCCAGCAGCTCATCAATCACTGAAGCTTTCTTT.

The V gene is TRBV15, the J gene TRBJ2-3; 8 nucleotides match TRBD1. This CDR3 spans 17 amino acids. Germline V gives CDR1 LNHNV, CDR2 YYDKDF (reference sequence). V lost 0 bases to trimming and J lost 2 bases; unmatched junction nucleotides: 7. The CDR3 DNA reads TGTGCCACCAGCAGAGATCACAGGGGGTCCCCCACAGATACGCAGTATTTT. Amino acids: CATSRDHRGSPTDTQYF.

The chain carries TRBV5-5 and TRBJ2-1, with D tentatively TRBD2 (6 bases). Trimming pared 5 bases from V and 4 bases from J, leaving 10 bases between. Germline CDR1 SGHKS, CDR2 YYEKEE (reference sequence). This CDR3 region has 13 residues. CDR3 DNA: TGTGCCAGCAGAGATGGGGGGTACAATGAGCAGTTCTTC. The encoded protein is CASRDGGYNEQFF. Full variable domain (rest looked up from reference TRBV5-5 and TRBJ2-1): DAGVTQSPTHLIKTRGQQVTLRCSPISGHKSVSWYQQVLGQGPQFIFQYYEKEERGRGNFPDRFSARQFPNYSSELNVNALLLGDSALYLCASRDGGYNEQFFGPGTRLTVL.

A remark on this clone: This specimen includes other DNA sequences encoding the same CDR3. DNA for the CDR3: TGTGCCAGCAGTTACAGCGGGGCCTACGAGCAGTACTTC. This codes for CASSYSGAYEQYF. This chain connects TRBV6-5 to TRBJ2-7, with TRBD2 matching over 7 bases. Per the germline V gene, CDR1 is MNHEY and CDR2 is SVGAGI. CDR3 length equals 13 residues. The junction had 0 bases not matched to a gene; V was cut back by 2 bases and J by 2 bases.

This rearrangement joins TRBV19 to TRBJ1-3; 8 bases match TRBD1. This CDR3 contains 15 residues. V gave up 5 bases and J gave up 2 bases; unmatched junction bases: 5. CDR1 and CDR2 (germline): LNHDA, SQIVND (reference sequence). The DNA for the CDR3 is TGTGCCAGTAGTCTCAGACAGGGGACTGGAAACACCATATATTTT. Translating it yields CASSLRQGTGNTIYF.

This clone was seen a handful of times. The chain links TRBV7-2 to TRBJ1-4; D unresolved. Trimming removed 4 bases from V and 1 base from J, with 13 bases in between. In germline, CDR1 is SGHTA, CDR2 FQGNSA. This CDR3 contains 16 residues. The CDR3 is CASSSGRYETNEKLFF. The CDR3, as DNA: TGTGCCAGCAGCTCCGGACGTTACGAAACTAATGAAAAACTGTTTTTT.